The source of this T cell receptor beta chain is a study of radiotherapy plus CTLA-4 blockade in lung cancer. The table came from immunoSEQ multiplex PCR; TCRdb's copy has only in-frame clones and leaves some out. The sample contains 55,000 to 65,000 clones, around 77% of which appear only once. On this clone: Its target is unknown.

Patients had chemo-refractory metastatic non-small-cell lung cancer and received focal radiation plus CTLA-4 blockade that used ipilimumab. The germline V gene encodes CDR1 WSHSY and CDR2 SAAADI. The CDR3 sequence is 15 residues long. The ends lost 7 bases at V and 5 bases at J; junction bases unmatched: 11. Study results and limitations: Expansion in blood of tumor-derived TCR clones was seen after radiotherapy plus ipilimumab.

The sequence was obtained from a human donor with non-small cell lung cancer who had a complete response to radiotherapy plus ipilimumab. The sequenced sample was peripheral blood, obtained from a patient treated with radiotherapy plus ipilimumab. The chain links TRBV10-2 to TRBJ2-1; 7 bases fit TRBD2. As DNA, the CDR3 is TGCGCCAGCACTGACATTGGGAGGGAGCACAATGAGCAGTTCTTC. Its translation: CASTDIGREHNEQFF.